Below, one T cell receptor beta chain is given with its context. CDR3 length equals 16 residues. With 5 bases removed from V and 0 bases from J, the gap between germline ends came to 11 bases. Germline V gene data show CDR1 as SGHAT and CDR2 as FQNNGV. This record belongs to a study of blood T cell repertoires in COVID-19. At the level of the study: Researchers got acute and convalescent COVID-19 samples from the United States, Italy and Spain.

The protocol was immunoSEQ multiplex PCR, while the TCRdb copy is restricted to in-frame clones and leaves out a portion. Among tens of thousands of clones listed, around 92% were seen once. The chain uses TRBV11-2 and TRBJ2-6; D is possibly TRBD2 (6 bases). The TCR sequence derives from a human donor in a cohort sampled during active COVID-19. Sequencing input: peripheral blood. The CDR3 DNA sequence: TGTGCCAGCAGCCGGGGACTGTTCTCTGGGGCCAACGTCCTGACTTTC. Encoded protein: CASSRGLFSGANVLTF.